This T cell receptor beta chain was retrieved from a study of spatial heterogeneity in lung cancer. Overall study: Detection consistently yielded more beta chains than alpha chains. The average count in raw reads for each unique TCR and UMI combination exceeded 9.5 appearances. A strong correlation was found between TCR transcript counts in tumor regions and a T cell module score derived from matched bulk RNA-seq.

CDR1 SGHRS and CDR2 YFSETQ come from the germline V gene. The CDR3 contains 17 residues. With V trimmed by 0 bases and J by 5 bases, 11 bases remained unmatched. Sample time point: sample taken at primary tumor resection. Each CDR3 protein gets one entry after TCRdb re-called the 5' RACE reads with MiXCR. The sample records about 5,700 distinct CDR3 sequences, approximately 26% being singletons. A remark on this clonotype: Its antigen is still unknown. Possible read error: a much larger clone is one base away.

Study outcomes and limitations: One measure, the expanded intratumoral alpha and beta TCR count, tracked tumor mutation counts. Ubiquitous and regional expanded TCR counts tracked ubiquitous and regional nonsynonymous mutations, respectively.

This sequence joins TRBV5-1 and TRBJ1-5; 7 nucleotides agree with TRBD1. This clonotype was obtained from a male donor with early-stage non-small cell lung cancer. Material: lung tumor tissue, obtained at surgery. This CDR3 is CASSLVPGGRGYQPQHF. The CDR3 coding sequence is TGCGCCAGCAGCTTGGTTCCCGGGGGCAGGGGGTATCAGCCCCAGCATTTT. Looking up the rest from reference TRBV5-1 and TRBJ1-5 gives the full variable domain: KAGVTQTPRYLIKTRGQQVTLSCSPISGHRSVSWYQQTPGQGLQFLFEYFSETQRNKGNFPGRFSGRQFSNSRSEMNVSTLELGDSALYLCASSLVPGGRGYQPQHFGDGTRLSIL.